Listed below are T cell receptor beta chains from one sample, sequenced in a study of T cells after yellow fever vaccination. TCRdb re-derived calls from the 5' RACE reads in MiXCR, one entry per CDR3 protein. The data contain over 300,000 distinct CDR3 sequences, roughly 3.5% of them singletons. The sample here was PBMCs, taken on the day of the yellow fever booster vaccination. These receptors were taken from a man younger than 30 who received the YFV17D yellow fever vaccine. CDR3s include the opening cysteine and the closing phenylalanine or tryptophan. The D gene is left open where the match is weak. Size is omitted from some rows. Given values are once, few, many or a class for expanded clones.

>NA|NA|TRBV15|TRBJ2-2
CATSTGQRSNTGELFF
TGTGCCACCAGCACCGGGCAGCGCTCGAACACCGGGGAGCTGTTTTTT
>many|TRBD2|TRBV25-1|TRBJ2-3
CASSRLRGGVTDTQYF
TGTGCCAGCAGTAGGCTGCGGGGGGGCGTTACAGATACGCAGTATTTT
>many|NA|TRBV11-2|TRBJ2-5
CASSLAGFRETQYF
TGTGCCAGCAGCTTAGCAGGGTTCCGGGAGACCCAGTACTTC
>NA|NA|TRBV27|TRBJ1-6
CASSLSGTYNSPLHF
TGTGCCAGCAGTTTATCTGGAACCTATAATTCACCCCTCCACTTT
>NA|NA|TRBV6-5|TRBJ2-7
CASSSSGEQYF
TGTGCCAGCAGCTCAAGCGGCGAGCAGTACTTC
>many|TRBD1|TRBV28|TRBJ1-2
CASSPNDRGLYGYTF
TGTGCCAGCAGTCCTAATGACAGGGGTTTATATGGCTACACCTTC
>many|NA|TRBV4-3|TRBJ1-6
CASSQDLIVSNSPLHF
TGCGCCAGCAGCCAAGATTTAATCGTCTCGAATTCACCCCTCCACTTT
>NA|NA|TRBV3-1|TRBJ1-1
CASSRTPGGAFF
TGTGCCAGCAGCCGTACCCCGGGGGGGGCTTTCTTT
>few|TRBD2|TRBV7-8|TRBJ2-3
CASSQGGGAFADTQYF
TGTGCCAGCAGCCAGGGCGGGGGGGCCTTCGCAGATACGCAGTATTTT
>many|NA|TRBV27|TRBJ1-4
CASSDGYGSEKLFF
TGTGCCAGCAGTGATGGGTACGGGTCTGAAAAACTGTTTTTT
>many|NA|TRBV7-9|TRBJ2-2
CASSLRGSSGELFF
TGTGCCAGCAGCTTGAGGGGGTCGTCCGGGGAGCTGTTTTTT
>many|TRBD2|TRBV5-1|TRBJ2-5
CASSRGQGLAGLETQYF
TGCGCCAGCAGCCGAGGACAGGGACTAGCGGGGTTAGAGACCCAGTACTTC
>few|NA|TRBV5-1|TRBJ1-3
CASSSTGDSGNTIYF
TGCGCCAGCAGCTCCACGGGGGACTCTGGAAACACCATATATTTT
>few|NA|TRBV7-2|TRBJ1-4
CASSFGAGSGKLFF
TGTGCCAGCAGCTTTGGGGCAGGAAGTGGGAAACTGTTTTTT
>NA|TRBD1|TRBV12-3/TRBV12-4|TRBJ1-5
CASSMGTVDQPQHF
TGTGCCAGCAGTATGGGGACAGTTGATCAGCCCCAGCATTTT
>many|TRBD1|TRBV7-2|TRBJ2-3
CASSLLGTGGTDTQYF
TGTGCCAGCAGCCTGTTGGGGACAGGGGGAACAGATACGCAGTATTTT
>many|TRBD2|TRBV6-4|TRBJ2-3
CASSERGGSTDTQYF
TGTGCCAGCAGCGAGCGGGGGGGCAGCACAGATACGCAGTATTTT
>many|TRBD1|TRBV6-5|TRBJ2-5
CASSWTGGGSEETQYF
TGTGCCAGCAGTTGGACAGGGGGCGGCTCGGAAGAGACCCAGTACTTC
>many|NA|TRBV9|TRBJ2-2
CASNKVPGELFF
TGTGCCAGCAACAAGGTCCCCGGGGAGCTGTTTTTT
>few|NA|TRBV6-2/TRBV6-3|TRBJ2-5
CASRPSGSETQYF
TGTGCCAGCAGACCCTCCGGGTCAGAGACCCAGTACTTC
>NA|NA|TRBV14|TRBJ2-1
CASSQGAWGNSYNEQFF
TGTGCCAGCAGCCAAGGGGCCTGGGGGAACTCCTACAATGAGCAGTTCTTC
>NA|NA|TRBV5-1|TRBJ2-1
CASTLAHEQFF
TGCGCCAGCACATTAGCACATGAGCAGTTCTTC
>many|NA|TRBV6-6|TRBJ1-1
CASSTRTGTVNTEAFF
TGTGCCAGCAGTACAAGGACCGGGACGGTGAACACTGAAGCTTTCTTT
>few|NA|TRBV4-2|TRBJ1-5
CASSQEKTSSQPQHF
TGTGCCAGCAGCCAAGAGAAGACGTCTTCGCAGCCCCAGCATTTT
>many|NA|TRBV6-2/TRBV6-3|TRBJ1-1
CASSYSMVTEAFF
TGTGCCAGCAGTTACTCGATGGTCACTGAAGCTTTCTTT
>NA|NA|TRBV5-4|TRBJ2-1
CASSGGQIGKQFF
TGTGCCAGCAGCGGGGGCCAAATCGGTAAGCAGTTCTTC
>many|TRBD2|TRBV7-2|TRBJ2-3
CASSFLSSGGRSDTQYF
TGTGCCAGCAGCTTCCTCTCCAGCGGGGGAAGGTCAGATACGCAGTATTTT
>NA|NA|TRBV7-9|TRBJ2-1
CASSFGTPLNEQFF
TGTGCCAGCAGCTTCGGGACTCCCCTCAATGAGCAGTTCTTC
>many|TRBD1|TRBV5-5|TRBJ1-2
CASSLAGQGGGYTF
TGTGCCAGCAGCTTGGCCGGACAGGGTGGCGGCTACACCTTC
>few|NA|TRBV12-3/TRBV12-4|TRBJ2-7
CASSLGGPGEQYF
TGTGCCAGCAGCCTCGGGGGCCCAGGCGAGCAGTACTTC
>many|NA|TRBV11-2|TRBJ1-1
CASSLRTRYEAFF
TGTGCCAGCAGCTTAAGGACCCGATATGAAGCTTTCTTT
>NA|NA|TRBV12-3/TRBV12-4|TRBJ1-5
CASSLAGPPHQPQHF
TGTGCCAGCAGTTTAGCCGGGCCGCCACATCAGCCCCAGCATTTT
>many|NA|TRBV7-9|TRBJ2-7
CASSGGTYEQYF
TGTGCCAGTTCCGGAGGAACCTACGAGCAGTACTTC
>many|NA|TRBV7-9|TRBJ2-7
CASSLGALREQYF
TGTGCCAGCAGCTTAGGTGCCTTACGAGAGCAGTACTTC
>NA|TRBD1|TRBV12-3/TRBV12-4|TRBJ1-1
CASRGQAGTEAFF
TGTGCCAGCAGGGGACAGGCGGGAACTGAAGCTTTCTTT
>few|NA|TRBV5-3|TRBJ1-4
CARSLVATTNEKLFF
TGTGCCAGAAGCTTGGTAGCAACAACTAATGAAAAACTGTTTTTT
>NA|NA|TRBV7-2|TRBJ2-5
CASSPDYYQETQYF
TGTGCCAGCAGCCCCGACTACTACCAAGAGACCCAGTACTTC
>few|NA|TRBV29-1|TRBJ1-1
CSVPRGRESGTEAFF
TGCAGCGTCCCGAGAGGGAGAGAGTCGGGCACTGAAGCTTTCTTT
>many|NA|TRBV12-3/TRBV12-4|TRBJ1-2
CASTSQGLGYGYTF
TGTGCCAGCACCAGTCAGGGTTTGGGCTATGGCTACACCTTC
>many|TRBD2|TRBV29-1|TRBJ2-3
CSVEAGRGSTDTQYF
TGCAGCGTTGAGGCGGGGAGGGGTAGCACAGATACGCAGTATTTT
>many|NA|TRBV7-9|TRBJ2-5
CASSLVRGEETQYF
TGTGCCAGCAGCTTAGTGCGAGGGGAAGAGACCCAGTACTTC
>NA|NA|TRBV19|TRBJ1-5
CASSILDQPQHF
TGTGCCAGTAGTATCCTGGATCAGCCCCAGCATTTT
>NA|NA|TRBV5-1|TRBJ2-1
CASSLFGDYNEQFF
TGCGCCAGCAGCTTATTCGGGGATTACAATGAGCAGTTCTTC
>many|NA|TRBV5-6|TRBJ2-1
CASSLKGVYNEQFF
TGTGCCAGCAGCTTAAAAGGGGTCTACAATGAGCAGTTCTTC
>NA|NA|TRBV7-2|TRBJ2-7
CASSFWDASYEQYF
TGTGCCAGCAGCTTCTGGGACGCCTCCTACGAGCAGTACTTC
>few|TRBD2|TRBV29-1|TRBJ2-3
CSVVGLAGDTQYF
TGCAGCGTGGTCGGACTAGCAGGGGATACGCAGTATTTT
>NA|NA|TRBV20-1|TRBJ1-5
CSANQGQGKQPQHF
TGCAGTGCTAACCAGGGGCAGGGAAAACAGCCCCAGCATTTT
>NA|TRBD1|TRBV29-1|TRBJ2-5
CSGGQGASGTQYF
TGCAGCGGGGGACAGGGGGCGAGCGGGACCCAGTACTTC
>many|NA|TRBV7-9|TRBJ2-5
CASSLGGLTEKAF
TGTGCCAGCAGCTTAGGTGGGCTGACAGAGAAAGCGTTC
>many|NA|TRBV10-3|TRBJ2-5
CAIARGAGGETQYF
TGTGCCATCGCTAGGGGGGCTGGCGGGGAGACCCAGTACTTC
>NA|NA|TRBV15|TRBJ1-1
CATSRQKYTEAFF
TGTGCCACCAGCAGGCAAAAGTACACTGAAGCTTTCTTT
>many|NA|TRBV12-3/TRBV12-4|TRBJ1-4
CASTGEPEKLFF
TGTGCCAGCACGGGAGAACCTGAAAAACTGTTTTTT
>many|TRBD1|TRBV28|TRBJ1-1
CASSLSAGGAGTEAFF
TGTGCCAGCAGTTTATCCGCAGGGGGCGCCGGCACTGAAGCTTTCTTT
>many|TRBD2|TRBV12-3/TRBV12-4|TRBJ2-7
CASSFKGGGIYEQYF
TGTGCCAGCAGTTTCAAAGGCGGGGGTATCTACGAGCAGTACTTC
>few|TRBD2|TRBV18|TRBJ2-2
CASSRTSGLPNTGELFF
TGTGCCAGCTCACGGACTAGCGGGCTACCGAACACCGGGGAGCTGTTTTTT
>few|TRBD2|TRBV7-2|TRBJ2-1
CASSPLYGGESEQFF
TGTGCCAGCAGCCCGCTGTATGGGGGGGAGTCTGAGCAGTTCTTC
>NA|NA|TRBV3-1|TRBJ1-1
CASSQWSEAFF
TGTGCCAGCAGCCAATGGTCTGAAGCTTTCTTT
>many|NA|TRBV4-1|TRBJ2-2
CASSPRGSDTGELFF
TGCGCCAGCAGCCCCCGGGGGTCGGACACCGGGGAGCTGTTTTTT